This paragraph covers one T cell receptor (beta chain) sequence. Its antigen is not identified. This specimen belongs to a study of T cell clonotyping in hematopoietic cell transplantation. As for the study in general: Recipient samples before transplant were obtained post-cytoreduction. Broader study findings: No sorting was done, leaving CD4 and CD8 contributions mixed. Broader posttransplant TCR repertoire diversity was predicted by graft donor and pretransplant recipient Inverse Simpson Index values. After transplant, recipient diversity fell while pathologically expanded clonotypes grew through day 180.

Germline lookup yields CDR1 SGHRS and CDR2 YFSETQ. CDR3 size: 14 residues. V lost 2 bases and J 3 bases, leaving 11 bases between the germline ends. As for time point: recipient sample about 28 days before transplant, after cytoreduction. Profiling relied on immunoSEQ multiplex PCR, and the TCRdb table lists in-frame clones only, not all of them. Of fewer than 8,000 clones listed, about 97% are singletons. This sequence originates from a man aged 65 to 79 with acute myeloid leukemia. Some clones in this sample may be carry-over from other donors' samples. Sequencing was performed on peripheral blood mononuclear cells, taken before stem cell transplant. The chain joins TRBV5-1 to TRBJ2-5, with no clear D. CDR3 residues: CASSLGQNKETQYF. The CDR3 DNA sequence: TGCGCCAGCAGCTTAGGGCAGAATAAAGAGACCCAGTACTTC.